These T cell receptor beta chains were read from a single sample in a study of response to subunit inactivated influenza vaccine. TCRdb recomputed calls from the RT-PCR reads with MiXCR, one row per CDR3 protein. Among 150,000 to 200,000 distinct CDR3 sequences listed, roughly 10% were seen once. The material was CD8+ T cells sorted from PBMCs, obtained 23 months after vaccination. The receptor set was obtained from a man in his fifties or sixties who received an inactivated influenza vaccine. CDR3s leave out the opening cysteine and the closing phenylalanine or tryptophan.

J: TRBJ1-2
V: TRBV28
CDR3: ASSAPGIGGYT

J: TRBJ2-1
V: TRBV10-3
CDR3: AISSSGTNYNEQF

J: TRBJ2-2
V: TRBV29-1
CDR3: SVVSANTGELF

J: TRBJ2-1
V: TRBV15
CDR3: ATSRGAGGSHNEQF

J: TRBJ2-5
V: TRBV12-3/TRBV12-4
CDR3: ASRETWAGNQETQY

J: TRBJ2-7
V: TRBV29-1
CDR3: SVRGEGADEQY

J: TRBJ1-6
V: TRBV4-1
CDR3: ASSQPLGPAGSPLH

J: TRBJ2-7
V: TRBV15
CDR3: ATSRGQGPSYEQY

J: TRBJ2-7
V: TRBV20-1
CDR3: SADTGGTGEQY

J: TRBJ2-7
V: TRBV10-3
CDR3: AISEGGGSSYEQY

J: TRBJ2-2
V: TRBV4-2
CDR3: ASSQVGGFYGGELF

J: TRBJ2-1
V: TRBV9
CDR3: ASSVSGTSAYEQF

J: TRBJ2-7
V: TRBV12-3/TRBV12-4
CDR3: ASSFGTNEQY

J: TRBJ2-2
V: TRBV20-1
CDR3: SAETGTGGLNTGELF

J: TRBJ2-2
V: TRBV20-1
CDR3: SAAPLDLAETGELF

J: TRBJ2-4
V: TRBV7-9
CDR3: ASSLVYLTGPFQY

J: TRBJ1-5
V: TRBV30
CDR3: AWSPQANQPQH

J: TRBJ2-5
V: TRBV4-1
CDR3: ASSQEGLLAGDETQY

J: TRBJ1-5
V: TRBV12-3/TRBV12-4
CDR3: ASSPAGSNQPQH

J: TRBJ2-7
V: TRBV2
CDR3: ASRGGQVWYEQY

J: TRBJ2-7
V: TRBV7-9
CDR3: ASSGSGYEQY

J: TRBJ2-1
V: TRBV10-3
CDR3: AIEGSYNEQF

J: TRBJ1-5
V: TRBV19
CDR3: ASSTGTGDLLNQSQH

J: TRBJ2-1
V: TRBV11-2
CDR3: ASSLAASYNEQF

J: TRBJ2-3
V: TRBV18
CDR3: ASSSFGQGTDTQY

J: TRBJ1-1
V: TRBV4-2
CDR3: ASSQDVGSDNTEAF

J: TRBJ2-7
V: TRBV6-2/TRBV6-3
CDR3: ASSPRDYQEAYEQY

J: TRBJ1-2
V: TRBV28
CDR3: ASTPYSNYGYT

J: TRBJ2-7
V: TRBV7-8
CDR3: ASSLNRGSYYEQY

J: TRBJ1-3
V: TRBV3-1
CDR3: ASSPISGFSGNTIY

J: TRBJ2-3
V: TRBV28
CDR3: ASSFPQRGPTDTQY

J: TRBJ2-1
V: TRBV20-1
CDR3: SAPEEWGFHNEQF

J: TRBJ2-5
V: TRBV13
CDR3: ASSYKTSGTKETQY

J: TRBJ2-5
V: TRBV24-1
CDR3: ATSETGTSEETQY

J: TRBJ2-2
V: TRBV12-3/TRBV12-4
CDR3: ASSLDRVNTGELF

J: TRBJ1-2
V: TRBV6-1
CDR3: ASLTGGANYGYT

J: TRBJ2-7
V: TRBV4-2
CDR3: ASSQPTTYEQY

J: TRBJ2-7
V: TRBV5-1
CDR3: ASSRLGQGSSYEQY

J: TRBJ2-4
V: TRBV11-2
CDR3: ASSFLVGAAQGIQY

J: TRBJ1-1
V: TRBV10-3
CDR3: AIGQGWTEAF

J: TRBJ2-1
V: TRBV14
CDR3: ASSQVTSGSLDEQF

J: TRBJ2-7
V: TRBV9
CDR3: ASSVGGGAPYEQY

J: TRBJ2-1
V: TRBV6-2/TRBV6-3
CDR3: ASQFTKVGMTYNEQF

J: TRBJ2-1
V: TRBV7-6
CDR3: ASSLGYSVTYNEQF

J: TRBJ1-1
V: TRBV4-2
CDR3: ASSQGGQGGWNTEAF

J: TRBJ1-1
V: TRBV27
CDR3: ASSLRTGGWTEAF

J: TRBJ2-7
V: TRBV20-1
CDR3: SARDRAPSPYEQY

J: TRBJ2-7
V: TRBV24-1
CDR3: ATSDFSGEGEQY

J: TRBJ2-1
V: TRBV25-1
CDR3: ASSEFSSGRGHEQF

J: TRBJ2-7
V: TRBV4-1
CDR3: ASSPHENYEQY

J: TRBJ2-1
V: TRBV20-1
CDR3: SASSTSGGYEQF

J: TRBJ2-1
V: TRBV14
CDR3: ASSKLAGGGNEQF

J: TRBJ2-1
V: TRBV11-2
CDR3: ASSLDGRTSGAYNEQF

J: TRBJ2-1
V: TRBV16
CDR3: ASSPNLGLAEYHNEQF